This T cell receptor beta chain was retrieved from a study of cytomegalovirus exposure and HLA in healthy donors. Germline-derived CDR1 and CDR2 are SGHRS and YFSETQ. CDR3 length: 14 residues. Trimming took off 5 bases at V and 1 base at J, with 12 bases between the two ends. Primers: 60 Vbeta forward and 13 Jbeta reverse. Repertoires were generated with immunoSEQ multiplex PCR, while TCRdb's copy carries only in-frame clones and drops some. The sample contains roughly 120,000 clones, 70% to 85% of which appear only once. The chain joins TRBV5-1 to TRBJ2-5, with a possible D match to TRBD2 (6 bases). The TCR originated in a woman between 18 and 30 years old in good health and CMV-seropositive. The specimen sequenced was PBMCs. CDR3 protein: CASRPGTFQETQYF. CDR3 DNA: TGCGCCAGCAGACCCGGGACTTTCCAAGAGACCCAGTACTTC. Variable domain in full (rest from reference TRBV5-1 and TRBJ2-5): KAGVTQTPRYLIKTRGQQVTLSCSPISGHRSVSWYQQTPGQGLQFLFEYFSETQRNKGNFPGRFSGRQFSNSRSEMNVSTLELGDSALYLCASRPGTFQETQYFGPGTRLLVL.